Listed here are 27 T cell receptor beta chains from one sample, sequenced in a study of cytomegalovirus exposure and HLA in healthy donors. Some clones are missing from TCRdb's copy, which holds only in-frame ones; the method was immunoSEQ multiplex PCR. The sample shows 150,000 to 200,000 clones, about 96% of them seen only once. Sequencing was done on a sample of PBMCs. These receptors were taken from a woman aged 18-29 years in good health and CMV-seronegative.

This rearrangement joins TRBV19 to TRBJ2-5, with D possibly being TRBD2 (6 bases). This CDR3 contains 13 residues. Germline V gene lookup returns CDR1 LNHDA and CDR2 SQIVND (reference sequence). The V and J ends lost 4 bases and 2 bases respectively, with 8 bases between them. This chain's CDR3 is CASSRRGQETQYF. As DNA, the CDR3 is TGTGCCAGTAGTAGGAGGGGACAAGAGACCCAGTACTTC.

The rearrangement joins TRBV7-9 to TRBJ2-2, with D possibly TRBD2 on 5 matching bases. Germline CDR1 SEHNR, CDR2 FQNEAQ (reference sequence). This CDR3 is built from 15 residues. With 0 bases removed from V and 4 bases from J, the gap between germline ends came to 9 bases. The CDR3 DNA is TGTGCCAGCAGCTTAGCGGGTGGAGGCACCGGGGAGCTGTTTTTT. The encoded protein is CASSLAGGGTGELFF.

In nucleotides, the CDR3 is TGCGCCAGCAGCCAAGATCCTGTAGGGGTGGGCGAGCAGTACTTC. It translates to CASSQDPVGVGEQYF. V usage is TRBV4-3 and J usage is TRBJ2-7, with D tentatively TRBD1 (5 bases). V gave up 0 bases and J gave up 6 bases, with 15 bases separating them. The length of the CDR3 is 15 residues. The germline V gene has CDR1 LGHNA and CDR2 YSLEER.

The V and J genes are TRBV30 and TRBJ1-5, with 9 positions matching TRBD1. CDR1 is GTSNPN and CDR2 is SVGIG in the germline V gene (reference sequence). With V trimmed by 3 bases and J by 7 bases, 13 bases remained unmatched. The CDR3 is 16 residues long. CDR3 residues: CAWSLPPGQGGQPQHF. The DNA for the CDR3 is TGTGCCTGGAGCCTTCCCCCGGGACAGGGCGGCCAGCCCCAGCATTTT.

The chain is built from TRBV7-8 and TRBJ2-7, with D uncertain. The germline V and J ends were trimmed by 5 bases and 0 bases, with 17 bases remaining between them. Germline lookup yields CDR1 SGHVS and CDR2 FQNEAQ. There are 16 residues in the CDR3. The CDR3 coding sequence is TGTGCCAGCAGCGCCCCCCAGGCGAAAAACTCCTACGAGCAGTACTTC. Residues: CASSAPQAKNSYEQYF.

The gene calls are TRBV4-2 and TRBJ2-7; 7 nucleotides line up with TRBD2. From germline, CDR1 is LGHNA and CDR2 YNFKEQ. This CDR3 is built from 15 residues. Trimming took 0 bases from V and 3 from J; bases not matched to a gene: 5. CDR3 nucleotide sequence: TGTGCCAGCAGCCAAGAGTCTAGCGGCTACTACGAGCAGTACTTC. Residues: CASSQESSGYYEQYF.

The chain combines TRBV19 with TRBJ1-6; D not resolved. In germline, CDR1 is LNHDA, CDR2 SQIVND (reference sequence). The V gene lost 10 bases and the J gene lost 7 bases, with 14 bases spanning the gap. This CDR3 spans 13 amino acids. The CDR3 sequence: CAISGSLNSPLHF. In nucleotides, the CDR3 is TGTGCCATCTCCGGGAGCTTAAATTCACCCCTCCACTTT.

This chain links TRBV18 with TRBJ2-1, with 9 bases matching TRBD2. V shed 3 bases and J 3 bases; nucleotides not matched to a gene: 3. Germline lookup yields CDR1 KGHSH and CDR2 LQKENI. The CDR3 spans 15 residues. CDR3 amino acids: CASSPVAGVYNEQFF. The CDR3 nucleotides are TGTGCCAGCTCACCTGTAGCGGGGGTCTACAATGAGCAGTTCTTC.

The chain joins TRBV7-9 to TRBJ1-2; 8 bases match TRBD1. In germline, CDR1 is SEHNR, CDR2 FQNEAQ (reference sequence). V was clipped by 6 bases and J by 5 bases; unmatched bases: 5. This CDR3 has 13 amino acids. CDR3 sequence: CASSHYRGYGYTF. CDR3 bases: TGTGCCAGCAGTCACTACAGGGGGTATGGCTACACCTTC.

The rearrangement uses TRBV7-2 and TRBJ2-5; 16 positions match TRBD2. V lost 5 bases to trimming and J lost 3 bases; unmatched junction nucleotides: 6. The CDR3 is made up of 17 amino acids. Looked up from germline, CDR1 is SGHTA and CDR2 is FQGNSA. CDR3 in amino acids: CASSLRGTSGGEETQYF. CDR3 in DNA: TGTGCCAGCAGCCTACGAGGGACTAGCGGGGGGGAAGAGACCCAGTACTTC.

CDR3 amino acids: CASSRAQETQYF. DNA of the CDR3: TGTGCCAGTAGTAGAGCCCAAGAGACCCAGTACTTC. The chain joins TRBV19 to TRBJ2-5, with no clear D. Germline V lookup: CDR1 LNHDA, CDR2 SQIVND (reference sequence). Trimming took 4 bases from V and 1 from J, leaving 4 bases between them. The CDR3 has 12 residues.

The J gene is TRBJ1-1, the V gene TRBV11-2, with D perhaps matching TRBD1 (5 bases). CDR3 length equals 14 residues. Germline V CDR1 and CDR2: SGHAT, FQNNGV. The V end lost 2 bases, the J end lost 4 bases, and 11 bases lay between the germline ends. The CDR3 is CASSLILGGTEAFF. Here the CDR3 DNA reads TGTGCCAGCAGCTTAATTTTGGGGGGCACTGAAGCTTTCTTT. Based on the CDR3 plus reference TRBV11-2 and TRBJ1-1, the full variable domain is EAGVAQSPRYKIIEKRQSVAFWCNPISGHATLYWYQQILGQGPKLLIQFQNNGVVDDSQLPKDRFSAERLKGVDSTLKIQPAKLEDSAVYLCASSLILGGTEAFFGQGTRLTVV.

The chain combines TRBV9 with TRBJ1-2, with D unclear. Trimming took off 4 bases at V and 4 bases at J, with 14 bases between the two ends. CDR1 is SGDLS, CDR2 YYNGEE, per germline. The CDR3 runs to 14 residues. The DNA of the CDR3 is TGTGCCAGCAGCACCCGTGCAGCGGCCTATGGCTACACCTTC. Protein sequence: CASSTRAAAYGYTF.

The V and J genes are TRBV5-6 and TRBJ2-1, with D perhaps matching TRBD1 (7 bases). Germline-derived CDR1 and CDR2 are SGHDT and YYEEEE. The CDR3 covers 14 residues. V was shortened by 4 bases and J by 4 bases, with 12 bases between the two germline ends. The CDR3 nucleotides read TGTGCCAGCAGCGGCGGGACAGAGTACAATGAGCAGTTCTTC. Translation gives CASSGGTEYNEQFF.

The chain joins TRBV10-1 to TRBJ2-1; 9 nucleotides line up with TRBD2. Germline V lookup: CDR1 WNHNN, CDR2 SYGVQD (reference sequence). Unmatched junction bases numbered 6, after V lost 4 bases and J lost 5 bases. CDR3 length: 15 amino acids. CDR3 DNA sequence: TGCGCCAGCAGTGTCCTAGCGGGGCGCAACAATGAGCAGTTCTTC. It is translated as CASSVLAGRNNEQFF.

This chain connects TRBV7-9 to TRBJ1-6; 7 nucleotides agree with TRBD1. Germline V lookup: CDR1 SEHNR, CDR2 FQNEAQ (reference sequence). The CDR3 is 17 amino acids. V shed 5 bases, J shed 8 bases, and the junction held 15 bases outside the gene matches. The CDR3 loop is CASSTAVAGGLDSPLHF. The CDR3 nucleotides are TGTGCCAGCAGCACAGCGGTGGCAGGGGGTTTGGATTCACCCCTCCACTTT.

This chain connects TRBV5-4 to TRBJ2-1; D is uncertain. The CDR3 contains 11 residues. With 4 bases removed from V and 13 bases from J, the gap between germline ends came to 12 bases. Germline V lookup: CDR1 SGHNT, CDR2 YYREEE (reference sequence). The CDR3 protein is CASSQDTAQFF. The CDR3 DNA follows: TGTGCCAGCAGCCAAGACACGGCCCAGTTCTTC.

The chain recombines TRBV7-3 with TRBJ2-2, with 9 bases lining up with TRBD1. CDR1 and CDR2 (germline): SGHTA, FQGTGA. With V trimmed by 5 bases and J by 5 bases, 9 bases remained unmatched. The CDR3 covers 16 residues. CDR3 region: CASSSYRGRDTGELFF. CDR3 coding DNA: TGTGCCAGCAGCAGCTACAGGGGGCGCGATACCGGGGAGCTGTTTTTT.

This chain links TRBV29-1 with TRBJ2-5; 12 nucleotides match TRBD2. J gave up 4 bases and V 2 bases, and 5 bases lay outside the gene matches. Germline CDR1 is SQVTM and CDR2 is ANQGSEA. This CDR3 spans 15 amino acids. CDR3 loop: CSVEKASGGGETQYF. As DNA, the CDR3 is TGCAGCGTTGAAAAGGCTAGCGGGGGGGGAGAGACCCAGTACTTC.

The chain recombines TRBV7-8 with TRBJ1-1; D ambiguous. CDR3 length: 14 amino acids. The germline V gene encodes CDR1 SGHVS and CDR2 FQNEAQ. The V end lost 2 bases, the J end lost 1 base, and 8 bases lay between the germline ends. CDR3 in DNA: TGTGCCAGCAGCTTACGGTTAGAGAACACTGAAGCTTTCTTT. Its translation: CASSLRLENTEAFF.

The chain couples TRBV2 to TRBJ1-6; D remains ambiguous. Germline V CDR1 and CDR2: SNHLY, FYNNEI. This CDR3 is 14 amino acids long. Trimming took off 6 bases at V and 7 bases at J, with 13 bases between the two ends. CDR3 nucleotide sequence: TGTGCCAGCAGCCCGGCGGGGAACAATTCACCCCTCCACTTT. This gives the protein CASSPAGNNSPLHF.

The chain employs TRBV6-5 and TRBJ2-1; D is possibly TRBD2 (6 bases). Deletions cut 2 bases from V and 8 bases from J, with 16 bases between. Germline CDR1 is MNHEY and CDR2 is SVGAGI. The CDR3 contains 15 residues. DNA for the CDR3: TGTGCCAGCAGTTACAGAGCCGGGACTGTTGATGAGCAGTTCTTC. Encoded protein: CASSYRAGTVDEQFF.

On this clone itself: Other DNA variants within this sample encode the same CDR3. V and J are TRBV4-3 and TRBJ1-1; no reliable D call. The CDR3 is 14 residues long. Germline CDR1 reads LGHNA; CDR2 reads YSLEER. V was shortened by 1 base and J by 1 base, with 7 bases between the two germline ends. The DNA of the CDR3 is TGCGCCAGCAGCCAAGTGGCAGGGAACACTGAAGCTTTCTTT. This sequence encodes CASSQVAGNTEAFF.

This chain joins TRBV6-6 and TRBJ1-1; 7 bases align to TRBD1. The CDR3 is 15 amino acids. V shed 7 bases, J shed 6 bases, and the junction held 14 bases outside the gene matches. Germline assignment: CDR1 MNHNY and CDR2 SVGAGI (reference sequence). The CDR3 bases are TGTGCCAGCAAGAGGGTAACAGGGGAAGGACCTGAAGCTTTCTTT. Its translation is CASKRVTGEGPEAFF.

The chain employs TRBV21-1 and TRBJ1-5. TRBV21-1 is tagged as a pseudogene. This CDR3 region has 16 residues. CDR3: CASSKVWGGDNQPQHF. As DNA, the CDR3 is TGTGCCAGCAGCAAAGTCTGGGGAGGGGATAATCAGCCCCAGCATTTT.

V and J are TRBV5-1 and TRBJ1-1; D is possibly TRBD1 (6 bases). Germline lookup yields CDR1 SGHRS and CDR2 YFSETQ. Trimming took 2 bases from V and 6 from J, leaving 17 bases between them. The CDR3 sequence is 15 residues long. The CDR3 sequence is CASSLDGQSISEAFF. CDR3 nucleotides: TGCGCCAGCAGCTTAGATGGACAGTCTATTTCTGAAGCTTTCTTT.

With respect to this clone: At one end the junction does not follow the germline gene, possibly because of a read error. The chain has TRBV7-7 and TRBJ2-5; weak D call: TRBD1 (6 bases). This CDR3 has 15 residues. The germline gives CDR1 SSHAT, CDR2 FNYEAQ (reference sequence). The CDR3 protein is CASSIGDTVQETQYF. In DNA, the CDR3 is TGTGCTAGCAGCATAGGGGACACAGTCCAAGAGACCCAGTACTTC.